The clone carrying this T cell receptor (beta chain) was seen a handful of times. The target antigen is unknown. Researchers made TCR cDNA using 5'RACE template switching, and this step added a universal primer site and UMIs. TCRdb passed the 5' RACE reads through MiXCR, listing each CDR3 protein once. The table shows approximately 330,000 distinct CDR3 sequences, with roughly 3.9% occurring only once. The germline CDR1 and CDR2 sequences are LGHNA and YNFKEQ. The CDR3 has 14 amino acids. Trimming stripped 4 bases from V and 4 bases from J, with 11 bases between. The sample comes from a study of T cells after yellow fever vaccination. About the study: Each low-cell-number fraction was prepared by means of SMART-Seq v4 Ultra Low Input.

Notes on the study in general: Peaking faster, on day 5 versus 15, the secondary response was nonetheless weaker. Contamination of FACS-sorted repertoires by abundant clonotypes from the bulk population could occur.

The sequencing here drew on PBMCs, taken 5 days after the yellow fever booster vaccination. This TCR was recovered from a man aged 18 to 29 who received the YFV17D yellow fever vaccine. This chain links TRBV4-2 with TRBJ1-5; D is unresolved. In DNA form, the CDR3 reads TGTGCCAGCAGCCCGGGTGGCCCTAATCAGCCCCAGCATTTT. Translating gives CASSPGGPNQPQHF.